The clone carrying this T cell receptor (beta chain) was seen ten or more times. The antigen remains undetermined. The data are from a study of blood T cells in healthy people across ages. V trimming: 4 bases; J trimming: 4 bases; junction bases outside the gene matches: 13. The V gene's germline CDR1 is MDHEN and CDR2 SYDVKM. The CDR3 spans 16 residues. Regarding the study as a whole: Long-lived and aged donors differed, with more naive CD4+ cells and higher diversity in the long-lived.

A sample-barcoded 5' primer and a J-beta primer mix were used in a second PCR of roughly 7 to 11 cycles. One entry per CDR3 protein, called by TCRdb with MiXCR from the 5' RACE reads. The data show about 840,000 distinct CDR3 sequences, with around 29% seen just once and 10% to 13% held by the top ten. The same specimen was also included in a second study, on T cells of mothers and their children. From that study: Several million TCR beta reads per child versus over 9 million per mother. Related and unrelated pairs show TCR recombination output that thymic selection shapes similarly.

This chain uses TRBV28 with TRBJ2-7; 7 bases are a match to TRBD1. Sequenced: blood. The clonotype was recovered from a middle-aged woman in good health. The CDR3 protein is CASSSERQGKRYEQYF. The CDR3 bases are TGTGCCAGCAGTTCCGAACGACAGGGAAAGAGATACGAGCAGTACTTC.